These T cell receptor beta chains were read from a single sample in a study of identical twins. TCRdb recomputed calls from the 5' RACE reads with MiXCR, one row per CDR3 protein. The sample holds hundreds of thousands of distinct CDR3 sequences, roughly 8% seen once. These data are also associated with another study on yellow fever vaccine responses in identical twins.

The specimen sequenced was PBMCs. These receptors were collected from a woman between 18 and 30 years old in good health. Both conserved end residues are part of each CDR3. Fields, in order: CDR3 DNA, CDR3 protein, J gene, clone size, D gene, V gene. A D gene is named only where the DNA matches it firmly. Rows give clone size only sometimes, using once, few, many, or a class for an expanded clone.

DNA: TGCAGCGTTGGTAGGACTAGCGGGAGCAACGAGCAGTACTTC; CDR3: CSVGRTSGSNEQYF; J: TRBJ2-7; size: few; D: TRBD2; V: TRBV29-1
DNA: TGTGCCAGCAGCCTTTCGGGACTTTCATATGGCTACACCTTC; CDR3: CASSLSGLSYGYTF; J: TRBJ1-2; size: many; D: -; V: TRBV3-1
DNA: TGTGCCTGGAGTGTACAAGGGATGGGCGATACGCAGTATTTT; CDR3: CAWSVQGMGDTQYF; J: TRBJ2-3; size: few; D: -; V: TRBV30
DNA: TGTGCCAGCAGCCACGGACTAGCGATTACAGATACGCAGTATTTT; CDR3: CASSHGLAITDTQYF; J: TRBJ2-3; size: few; D: TRBD2; V: TRBV4-2
DNA: TGTGCCAGCAGCGTGACCGGGACCATTCTGACCGAGCAGTACTTC; CDR3: CASSVTGTILTEQYF; J: TRBJ2-7; size: -; D: -; V: TRBV9
DNA: TGCAGTGCTAGAGATCTCTACGGGACAGGGCACTATGGCTACACCTTC; CDR3: CSARDLYGTGHYGYTF; J: TRBJ1-2; size: few; D: TRBD1; V: TRBV20-1
DNA: TGTGCCTGGGCCAGGGTAGGGAACTCTGGGGCCAACGTCCTGACTTTC; CDR3: CAWARVGNSGANVLTF; J: TRBJ2-6; size: -; D: -; V: TRBV30
DNA: TGTGCCAGCAGCTTAAATAGGGGCGGCGGCACAGATACGCAGTATTTT; CDR3: CASSLNRGGGTDTQYF; J: TRBJ2-3; size: many; D: -; V: TRBV7-9
DNA: TGTGCCAGCAGTGACTCGGAGCCCAGGGGGGATACGCAGTATTTT; CDR3: CASSDSEPRGDTQYF; J: TRBJ2-3; size: -; D: TRBD1; V: TRBV6-4
DNA: TGCAGCCTTGTGGGGGGCACAGATACGCAGTATTTT; CDR3: CSLVGGTDTQYF; J: TRBJ2-3; size: -; D: -; V: TRBV29-1
DNA: TGCAGTGCTAGAGCACGAGGGTGGGAGACCCAGTACTTC; CDR3: CSARARGWETQYF; J: TRBJ2-5; size: -; D: -; V: TRBV20-1
DNA: TGTGCCAGCAGCTTAATCGGCGGAACCAATCATGAGCAGTTCTTC; CDR3: CASSLIGGTNHEQFF; J: TRBJ2-1; size: few; D: -; V: TRBV11-3
DNA: TGTGCCAGCAGCTTAGCTACACAGGGAGGAGAGACCCAGTACTTC; CDR3: CASSLATQGGETQYF; J: TRBJ2-5; size: few; D: -; V: TRBV7-9
DNA: TGTGCCAGCAGGGGAGGGGCCCTCTACAATGAGCAGTTCTTC; CDR3: CASRGGALYNEQFF; J: TRBJ2-1; size: -; D: TRBD2; V: TRBV12-3/TRBV12-4
DNA: TGCGCCAGCAGCTTCGGACTGGACTACGAGCAGTACTTC; CDR3: CASSFGLDYEQYF; J: TRBJ2-7; size: -; D: -; V: TRBV5-1
DNA: TGCAGTGCTAGACTTAGTCTGGACTACGAGCAGTACTTC; CDR3: CSARLSLDYEQYF; J: TRBJ2-7; size: -; D: -; V: TRBV20-1
DNA: TGCGCCAGCAGCTTGGAGGGGGGCGCTCAGGAAAAACTGTTTTTT; CDR3: CASSLEGGAQEKLFF; J: TRBJ1-4; size: -; D: -; V: TRBV5-1
DNA: TGTGCCAGCAGGATTCCACAGGAGACCCAGTACTTC; CDR3: CASRIPQETQYF; J: TRBJ2-5; size: -; D: -; V: TRBV28
DNA: TGCAGCGTTGAAGATCCGGAGGGGGCGTATTATCAAGAGACCCAGTACTTC; CDR3: CSVEDPEGAYYQETQYF; J: TRBJ2-5; size: -; D: -; V: TRBV29-1
DNA: TGCAGCGTTGATGGGCTCGAGTGGGCAGATACGCAGTATTTT; CDR3: CSVDGLEWADTQYF; J: TRBJ2-3; size: -; D: -; V: TRBV29-1
DNA: TGTGCCATCAAGGGGGGCAATGAGCAGTTCTTC; CDR3: CAIKGGNEQFF; J: TRBJ2-1; size: -; D: -; V: TRBV10-3
DNA: TGTGCCAGCAACCTAGGGGGACGCACAGATACGCAGTATTTT; CDR3: CASNLGGRTDTQYF; J: TRBJ2-3; size: few; D: -; V: TRBV11-2
DNA: TGTGCCAGCAGCCCTATCCTGGGACACATCTATGGCTACACCTTC; CDR3: CASSPILGHIYGYTF; J: TRBJ1-2; size: few; D: -; V: TRBV4-2
DNA: TGTGCCAGCAGTGACGATAGGGGTTTCTATAGCAATCAGCCCCAGCATTTT; CDR3: CASSDDRGFYSNQPQHF; J: TRBJ1-5; size: many; D: -; V: TRBV6-1
DNA: TGTGCCAGCAGCTTAGCAAACAGGAACACCGGGGAGCTGTTTTTT; CDR3: CASSLANRNTGELFF; J: TRBJ2-2; size: many; D: -; V: TRBV7-9
DNA: TGTGCCAGCAGTTACTCGAGACCAGGAGCTAGCACAGATACGCAGTATTTT; CDR3: CASSYSRPGASTDTQYF; J: TRBJ2-3; size: few; D: -; V: TRBV6-5
DNA: TGTGCCACCAGTGACCGTAGCGGGAGGGTCAGCAATGAGCAGTTCTTC; CDR3: CATSDRSGRVSNEQFF; J: TRBJ2-1; size: -; D: TRBD2; V: TRBV24-1